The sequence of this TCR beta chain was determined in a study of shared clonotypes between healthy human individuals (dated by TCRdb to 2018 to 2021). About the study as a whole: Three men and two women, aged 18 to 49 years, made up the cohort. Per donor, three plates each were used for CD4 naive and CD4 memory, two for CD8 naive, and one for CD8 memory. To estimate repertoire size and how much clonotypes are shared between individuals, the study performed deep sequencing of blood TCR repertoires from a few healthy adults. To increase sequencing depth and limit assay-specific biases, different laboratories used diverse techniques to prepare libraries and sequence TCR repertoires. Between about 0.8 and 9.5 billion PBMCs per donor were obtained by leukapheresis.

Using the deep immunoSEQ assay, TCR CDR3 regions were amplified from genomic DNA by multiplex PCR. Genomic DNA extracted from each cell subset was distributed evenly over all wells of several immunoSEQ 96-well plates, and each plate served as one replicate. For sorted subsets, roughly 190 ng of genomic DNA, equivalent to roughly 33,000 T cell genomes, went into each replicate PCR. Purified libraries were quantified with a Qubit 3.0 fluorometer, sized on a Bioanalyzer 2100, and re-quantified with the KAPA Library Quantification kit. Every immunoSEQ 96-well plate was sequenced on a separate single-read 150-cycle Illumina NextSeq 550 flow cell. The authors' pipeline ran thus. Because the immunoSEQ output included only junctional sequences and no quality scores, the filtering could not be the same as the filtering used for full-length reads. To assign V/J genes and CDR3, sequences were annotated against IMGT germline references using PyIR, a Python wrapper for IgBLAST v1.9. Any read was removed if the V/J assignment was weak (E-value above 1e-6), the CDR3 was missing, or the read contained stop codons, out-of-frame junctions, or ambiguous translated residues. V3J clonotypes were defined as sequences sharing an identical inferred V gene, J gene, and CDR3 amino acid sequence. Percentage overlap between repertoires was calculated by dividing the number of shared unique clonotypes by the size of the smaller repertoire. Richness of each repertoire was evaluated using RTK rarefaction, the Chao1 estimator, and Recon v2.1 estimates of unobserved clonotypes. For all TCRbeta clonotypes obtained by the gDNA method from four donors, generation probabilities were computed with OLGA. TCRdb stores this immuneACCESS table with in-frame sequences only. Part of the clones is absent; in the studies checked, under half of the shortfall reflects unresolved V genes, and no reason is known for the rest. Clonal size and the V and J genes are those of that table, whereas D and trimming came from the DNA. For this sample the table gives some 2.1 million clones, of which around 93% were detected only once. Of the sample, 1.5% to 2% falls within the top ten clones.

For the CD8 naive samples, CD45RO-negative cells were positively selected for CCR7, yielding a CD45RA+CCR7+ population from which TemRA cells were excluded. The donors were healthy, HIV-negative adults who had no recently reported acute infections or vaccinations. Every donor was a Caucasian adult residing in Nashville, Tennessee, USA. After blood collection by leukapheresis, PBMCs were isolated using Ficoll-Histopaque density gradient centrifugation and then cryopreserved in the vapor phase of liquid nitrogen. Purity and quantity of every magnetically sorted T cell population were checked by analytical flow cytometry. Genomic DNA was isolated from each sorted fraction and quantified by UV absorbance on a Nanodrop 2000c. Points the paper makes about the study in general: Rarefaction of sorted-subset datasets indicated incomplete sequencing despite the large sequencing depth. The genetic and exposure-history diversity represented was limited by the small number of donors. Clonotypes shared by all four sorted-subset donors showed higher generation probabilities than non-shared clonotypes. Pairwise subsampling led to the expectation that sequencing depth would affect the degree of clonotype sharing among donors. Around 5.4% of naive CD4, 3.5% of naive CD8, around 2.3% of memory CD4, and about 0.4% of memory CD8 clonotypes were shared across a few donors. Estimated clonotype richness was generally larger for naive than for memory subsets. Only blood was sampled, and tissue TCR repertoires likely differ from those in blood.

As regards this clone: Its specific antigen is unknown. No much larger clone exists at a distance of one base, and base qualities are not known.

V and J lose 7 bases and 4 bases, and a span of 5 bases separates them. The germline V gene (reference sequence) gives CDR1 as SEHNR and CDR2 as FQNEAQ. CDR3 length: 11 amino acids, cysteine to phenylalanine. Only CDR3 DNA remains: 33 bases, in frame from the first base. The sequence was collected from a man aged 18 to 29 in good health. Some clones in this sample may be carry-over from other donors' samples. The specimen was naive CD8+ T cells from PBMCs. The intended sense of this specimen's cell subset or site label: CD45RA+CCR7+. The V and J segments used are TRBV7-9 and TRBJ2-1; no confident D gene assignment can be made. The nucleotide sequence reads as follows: TGTGCCAGCAAAATGTACAATGAGCAGTTCTTC. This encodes CASKMYNEQFF.